The sequence of this TCR beta chain was determined in a study of post-analysis software for immune sequencing data. Study-level background: Clinical courses comprised relapsing-remitting, secondary progressive and progressive-relapsing multiple sclerosis. Regarding the study as a whole: Diversity measured as normalized Chao1 was significantly lower in multiple sclerosis patients than in controls. Strong co-clustering by F measure linked samples that shared a preparation batch.

TCR beta libraries were prepared from cDNA with unique molecular identifiers. T cells numbering roughly 1 to 10 million yielded 500,000 or so cDNA molecules. TCRdb re-analysed the PCR reads in MiXCR, keeping a single row per CDR3 protein. The sample consists of fewer than 850,000 distinct CDR3 sequences, roughly 50% of them appearing once. A word on this clonotype: Its antigen is as yet unknown. The junction departs from germline at one end; a sequencing error may be responsible.

This clonotype originated in a girl aged 5-17 years with multiple sclerosis. The specimen was blood.

The CDR3 DNA sequence: TGTGCCTGGACGGGCAGAGAGCTTTATGGCCACACCTTC. Protein product: CAWTGRELYGHTF. The chain employs TRBV30 and TRBJ1-2, with D hard to call. Germline V gives CDR1 GTSNPN, CDR2 SVGIG (reference sequence). This CDR3 comprises 13 residues.